The 29 T cell receptor beta chains below come from one sample, sequenced in a study of T cell responses to AZD1222 COVID-19 vaccine. Sequencing used immunoSEQ multiplex PCR; TCRdb keeps in-frame clones, though not all of them. The table has tens of thousands of clones, around 90% seen once; the top ten hold 5% to 6%. The specimen comprised peripheral blood, sampled on day 0 of AZD1222 vaccination. The origin of the receptors is an adult in good health.

The chain recombines TRBV29-1 with TRBJ1-1; D unresolved. The CDR3 extends over 11 amino acids. V lost 0 bases to trimming and J lost 11 bases, with 10 bases between them. Germline-derived CDR1 and CDR2 are SQVTM and ANQGSEA. In nucleotides, the CDR3 is TGCAGCGTTGAAGAGGGCCTGGGGGCTTTCTTT. Translated: CSVEEGLGAFF.

The J gene is TRBJ2-5, the V gene TRBV6-2 or TRBV6-3; TRBD1 or TRBD2 may be the D gene (5 bases each). CDR1 is MNHEY, CDR2 SVGEGT, per germline. With 6 bases removed from V and 5 bases from J, the gap between germline ends came to 16 bases. The CDR3 sequence is 14 residues long. The CDR3 DNA follows: TGTGCCAGCAGCCCCCTAGGGACCTGGGAGACCCAGTACTTC. Its protein is CASSPLGTWETQYF.

This clone was counted a single time. V and J are TRBV7-9 and TRBJ2-7; D might be TRBD2 (6 bases). The V and J ends lost 1 base and 3 bases respectively, with 22 bases between them. This CDR3 contains 18 residues. CDR1 SEHNR and CDR2 FQNEAQ come from the germline V gene (reference sequence). The CDR3 sequence: CASSLVPSLGRSDYEQYF. DNA for the CDR3: TGTGCCAGCAGCTTAGTTCCTTCGCTTGGGAGGTCTGACTACGAGCAGTACTTC.

The chain employs TRBV5-1 and TRBJ1-1, with no clear D. Trimming took off 3 bases at V and 8 bases at J, with 14 bases between the two ends. This CDR3 is 13 amino acids long. Germline V gives CDR1 SGHRS, CDR2 YFSETQ. The CDR3 nucleotides read TGCGCCAGCAGCTCAACGACACTTAACGAAGCTTTCTTT. Translated, it gives CASSSTTLNEAFF.

The chain carries TRBV5-6 and TRBJ1-6, with D unclear. Between the trimmed V and J ends, which lost 0 bases and 11 bases, there was a span of 15 bases. From germline, CDR1 is SGHDT and CDR2 YYEEEE. The CDR3 covers 15 residues. The CDR3 sequence: CASSLGARPAAPLHF. CDR3 DNA: TGTGCCAGCAGCTTGGGGGCCAGGCCAGCAGCACCCCTCCACTTT.

The CDR3 coding sequence is TGTGCCAGCAGCTTAGGCCAGCCCTATGGCTACACCTTC. This codes for CASSLGQPYGYTF. The gene calls are TRBV7-8 and TRBJ1-2; D call uncertain. Germline V gene data show CDR1 as SGHVS and CDR2 as FQNEAQ. The CDR3 sequence is 13 residues long. V was clipped by 1 base and J by 4 bases, with 7 bases between them.

The V gene is TRBV30, the J gene TRBJ1-2; D is uncertain. Deletions cut 5 bases from V and 6 bases from J, with 7 bases between. From germline, CDR1 is GTSNPN and CDR2 SVGIG (reference sequence). The CDR3 extends over 10 amino acids. The CDR3 bases are TGTGCCTGGTTGATGAATGGCTACACCTTC. Amino acids: CAWLMNGYTF.

The chain uses TRBV23-1 and TRBJ2-2; 7 positions agree with TRBD1. TRBV23-1 is known as an ORF, though its function is uncertain. The CDR3 has 17 amino acids. Trimming removed 10 bases from V and 2 bases from J; junction bases left unmatched: 16. CDR3 coding DNA: TGCGCCATCACTCCCCACCGGGACAGAGAAAACACCGGGGAGCTGTTTTTT. This sequence encodes CAITPHRDRENTGELFF.

V is TRBV20-1 and J is TRBJ2-3; 10 bases match TRBD1. V was pared by 6 bases and J by 4 bases, with 10 bases of the junction left unmatched. This CDR3 is 15 amino acids long. Germline values: CDR1 DFQATT, CDR2 SNEGSKA (reference sequence). CDR3 coding DNA: TGCAGTGCCAGTAGACAGGGGGCGCGGGCAGATACGCAGTATTTT. Encoded protein: CSASRQGARADTQYF.

This clone is judged medium-sized. The chain joins TRBV6-4 to TRBJ2-2; possibly TRBD1 for D (6 bases). CDR3 length: 15 amino acids. Trimming cost V 0 bases and J 3 bases, with 8 bases left between them. From germline, CDR1 is MRHNA and CDR2 SNTAGT. The CDR3 is CASSDSRQDTGELFF. In DNA form, the CDR3 reads TGTGCCAGCAGTGACTCGAGACAGGACACCGGGGAGCTGTTTTTT.

CDR3 DNA sequence: TGTGCCAGTAGTAACAGGGTCGGGACCCAGTACTTC. Amino acid sequence: CASSNRVGTQYF. The chain couples TRBV19 to TRBJ2-5, with TRBD1 as a possible D gene (6 bases). This CDR3 has 12 amino acids. The ends were cut back, 4 bases at V and 7 bases at J, with 10 bases in the middle. CDR1 is LNHDA and CDR2 is SQIVND in the germline V gene (reference sequence).

The CDR3 protein is CASSPRLTGGTEAFF. CDR3 DNA: TGTGCCAGCAGCCCCCGTCTTACAGGGGGCACTGAAGCTTTCTTT. This chain links TRBV7-2 with TRBJ1-1; 8 positions match TRBD1. The V segment lost 5 bases and the J segment 4 bases; nucleotides outside the gene matches: 9. The CDR3 contains 15 residues. Germline V gives CDR1 SGHTA, CDR2 FQGNSA. Full variable domain (remainder filled in from reference TRBV7-2 and TRBJ1-1): GAGVSQSPSNKVTEKGKDVELRCDPISGHTALYWYRQSLGQGLEFLIYFQGNSAPDKSGLPSDRFSAERTGGSVSTLTIQRTQQEDSAVYLCASSPRLTGGTEAFFGQGTRLTVV.

This chain's CDR3 is CASRTDQPQHF. The CDR3 DNA reads as TGTGCCAGCAGAACCGATCAGCCCCAGCATTTT. This rearrangement joins TRBV6-5 to TRBJ1-5; D unclear. CDR3 length: 11 amino acids. Trimming removed 6 bases from V and 5 bases from J, with 5 bases in between. From germline, CDR1 is MNHEY and CDR2 SVGAGI.

This clone has just a few counts. The gene calls are TRBV28 and TRBJ1-6, with a tentative D call TRBD1 (5 bases). The V and J ends lost 4 bases and 0 bases respectively, with 19 bases between them. This CDR3 has 19 amino acids. Per the germline V gene, CDR1 is MDHEN and CDR2 is SYDVKM. The CDR3 DNA follows: TGTGCCAGCAGTTCGCGTCCCGGGACGGTTAGCTCCTATAATTCACCCCTCCACTTT. Its translation: CASSSRPGTVSSYNSPLHF.

This clone was found once. The V call is TRBV6-5, the J call TRBJ1-3, with D tentatively TRBD1 (5 bases). The CDR3 totals 15 residues. Germline CDR1 MNHEY, CDR2 SVGAGI. The V and J ends lost 8 bases and 7 bases respectively, with 21 bases between them. This chain's CDR3 is CASRGVDVLGNTIYF. The CDR3, as DNA: TGTGCCAGCCGGGGCGTCGATGTGCTCGGGAACACCATATATTTT.

V gene TRBV7-8 combines with J gene TRBJ1-2; D unclear. CDR1 and CDR2 from the germline V gene are SGHVS and FQNEAQ. The V end lost 5 bases, the J end lost 8 bases, and 12 bases lay between the germline ends. CDR3 length: 12 amino acids. The CDR3 loop reads CASSLLRSGYTF. CDR3 DNA: TGTGCCAGCAGCCTCCTCAGAAGCGGCTACACCTTC.

The sample holds a few counts of this clone. The V call is TRBV7-9, the J call TRBJ2-1; no reliable D call. The germline gives CDR1 SEHNR, CDR2 FQNEAQ (reference sequence). The CDR3 covers 14 residues. V was pared by 8 bases and J by 0 bases, with 11 bases between. CDR3 sequence reads: CASCRSSSYNEQFF. CDR3 bases: TGTGCCAGCTGCAGGTCTAGCTCCTACAATGAGCAGTTCTTC.

The rearrangement uses TRBV3-1 (or the pseudogene TRBV3-2) and TRBJ2-3, with 7 nucleotides matching TRBD2. This CDR3 comprises 15 residues. The germline gives CDR1 LGHDT, CDR2 YNNKEL (reference sequence). V dropped 0 bases and J dropped 2; count of bases not matched to a gene: 2. CDR3 sequence (DNA): TGTGCCAGCAGCCAAGAAGCGGGGAACACAGATACGCAGTATTTT. Protein sequence: CASSQEAGNTDTQYF.

This clone was counted between two and nine times. The J gene is TRBJ1-4, the V gene TRBV7-6, with 8 nucleotides matching TRBD1. Germline loops: CDR1 SGHVS, CDR2 FNYEAQ. CDR3 length: 15 amino acids. V lost 5 bases, J lost 6 bases, and 8 bases stayed unmatched. The CDR3, as DNA: TGTGCCAGCAGCCATACGACAGGGGCCGATGAAAAACTGTTTTTT. Translating gives CASSHTTGADEKLFF.

About this clone: One end of the junction is discordant with germline, which a read error may explain. Within the sample, other DNA sequences also encode this same CDR3. CDR3 protein: CASSLGQGAYEQYF. In DNA, the CDR3 is TGTGCTAGCAGCTTGGGACAGGGGGCCTACGAGCAGTACTTC. The chain combines TRBV7-7 with TRBJ2-7; 11 bases line up with TRBD1. The germline CDR1 and CDR2 sequences are SSHAT and FNYEAQ (reference sequence). The CDR3 loop spans 14 amino acids.

The V and J genes are TRBV19 and TRBJ1-5, with unresolved D. CDR3 length: 15 residues. From germline, CDR1 is LNHDA and CDR2 SQIVND (reference sequence). Between the trimmed V and J ends, which lost 3 bases and 6 bases, there was a span of 15 bases. The DNA of the CDR3 is TGTGCCAGTAGTATGGGAGGGAGCCGTAGTCAGCCCCAGCATTTT. This codes for CASSMGGSRSQPQHF.

This clone has just one count. The chain uses TRBV5-8 and TRBJ2-3, with a tentative D call TRBD1 (5 bases). V shed 5 bases and J shed 10 bases, with 8 bases lying between them. The CDR3 runs to 10 residues. Germline CDR1 reads SGHTS; CDR2 reads YDEGEE. CDR3 nucleotide sequence: TGTGCCAGCAGGCAGGGATCGCAGTATTTT. Translated: CASRQGSQYF.

The rearrangement uses TRBV7-3 and TRBJ1-1; tentative D call: TRBD1 (6 bases). The CDR3 length is 17 residues. CDR1 and CDR2 from the germline V gene are SGHTA and FQGTGA. Trimming took 3 bases from V and 0 from J, leaving 17 bases between them. CDR3 bases: TGTGCCAGCAGCTTTATCAGGGGCAGCCCCATGAACACTGAAGCTTTCTTT. This translates into CASSFIRGSPMNTEAFF.

The CDR3 loop reads CASSLRSRTGDNQPQHF. The CDR3, as DNA: TGTGCCAGCAGCTTGAGGTCGAGGACAGGCGATAATCAGCCCCAGCATTTT. This chain links TRBV5-6 with TRBJ1-5; 7 bases are a match to TRBD1. CDR1 and CDR2 from the germline V gene are SGHDT and YYEEEE. V shed 1 base, J shed 4 bases, and the junction held 11 bases outside the gene matches. The CDR3 consists of 17 residues. The full variable domain, its missing parts supplied by reference TRBV5-6 and TRBJ1-5, is DAGVTQSPTHLIKTRGQQVTLRCSPKSGHDTVSWYQQALGQGPQFIFQYYEEEERQRGNFPDRFSGHQFPNYSSELNVNALLLGDSALYLCASSLRSRTGDNQPQHFGDGTRLSIL.

This clone appeared once. The J gene is TRBJ1-1, the V gene TRBV7-9; a weak D match, TRBD1 (5 bases). This CDR3 contains 11 residues. V lost 5 bases to trimming and J lost 11 bases, with 12 bases between them. Germline CDR1 SEHNR, CDR2 FQNEAQ (reference sequence). The CDR3 region is CASSRGDSAFF. In nucleotides, the CDR3 is TGTGCCAGCAGCCGGGGGGACTCGGCTTTCTTT.

The chain couples TRBV4-1 to TRBJ1-6; D call uncertain. The germline V gene encodes CDR1 MGHRA and CDR2 YSYEKL. This CDR3 comprises 12 residues. V was clipped by 1 base and J by 13 bases, with 8 bases between them. In nucleotides, the CDR3 is TGCGCCAGCAGCCAAGGTTTGTGGCCCCTCCACTTT. Residues: CASSQGLWPLHF.

This clone was detected only a few times. The chain combines TRBV6-4 with TRBJ1-2; no firm D call. The germline CDR1 and CDR2 sequences are MRHNA and SNTAGT. The CDR3 loop spans 10 amino acids. Trimming took off 1 base at V and 6 bases at J, with 0 bases between the two ends. CDR3 amino acids: CASSDYGYTF. CDR3 coding DNA: TGTGCCAGCAGTGACTATGGCTACACCTTC.

The chain employs TRBV29-1 and TRBJ1-2; 9 bases fit TRBD1. V gave up 5 bases and J gave up 4 bases; unmatched junction bases: 8. Germline loops: CDR1 SQVTM, CDR2 ANQGSEA. The CDR3 contains 14 residues. CDR3 in amino acids: CSVSTTDRGYGYTF. CDR3 in DNA: TGCAGCGTTTCGACCACGGACAGGGGCTATGGCTACACCTTC.

The chain is built from TRBV10-2 and TRBJ2-2; unclear D gene. Germline CDR1 and CDR2: WSHSY and SAAADI. V dropped 7 bases and J dropped 4 bases, with 10 bases sitting between them. The CDR3 has 13 residues. CDR3 residues: CASMSVGTGELFF. CDR3 sequence (DNA): TGCGCCAGCATGAGTGTGGGCACCGGGGAGCTGTTTTTT.